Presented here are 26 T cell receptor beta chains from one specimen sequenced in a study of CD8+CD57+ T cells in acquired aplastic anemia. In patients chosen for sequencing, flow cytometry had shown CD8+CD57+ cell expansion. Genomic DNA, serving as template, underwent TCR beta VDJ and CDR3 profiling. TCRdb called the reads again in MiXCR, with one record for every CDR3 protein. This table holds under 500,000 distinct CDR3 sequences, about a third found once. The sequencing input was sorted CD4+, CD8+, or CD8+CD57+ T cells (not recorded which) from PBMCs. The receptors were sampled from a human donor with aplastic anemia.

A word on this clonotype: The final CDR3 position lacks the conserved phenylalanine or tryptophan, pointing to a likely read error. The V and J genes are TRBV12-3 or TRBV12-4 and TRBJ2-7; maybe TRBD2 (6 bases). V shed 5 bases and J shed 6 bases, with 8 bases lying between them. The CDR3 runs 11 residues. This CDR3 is CASSLGGEQYL. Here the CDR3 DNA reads TGTGCCAGCAGTCTCGGGGGCGAGCAGTACCTC.

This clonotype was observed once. CDR3 in amino acids: CASSPMQETQYF. The CDR3 DNA reads TGTGCCAGCTCACCAATGCAAGAGACCCAGTACTTC. V is TRBV7-2 and J is TRBJ2-5; the D is unclear. Germline values: CDR1 SGHTA, CDR2 FQGNSA. This CDR3 spans 12 amino acids. V was trimmed by 8 bases and J by 2 bases, leaving 9 bases between them.

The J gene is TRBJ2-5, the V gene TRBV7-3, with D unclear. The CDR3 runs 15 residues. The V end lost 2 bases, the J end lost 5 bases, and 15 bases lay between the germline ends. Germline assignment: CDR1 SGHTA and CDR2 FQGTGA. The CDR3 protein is CASSLAADEWETQYF. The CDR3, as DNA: TGTGCCAGCAGCTTAGCGGCGGACGAGTGGGAGACCCAGTACTTC.

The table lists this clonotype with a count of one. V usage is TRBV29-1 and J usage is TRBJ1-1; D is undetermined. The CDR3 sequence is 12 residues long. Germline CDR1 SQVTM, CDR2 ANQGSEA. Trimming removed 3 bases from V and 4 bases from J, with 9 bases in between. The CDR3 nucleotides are TGCAGCGTTGACAGCCGGGGCACTGAAGCTTTCTTT. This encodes CSVDSRGTEAFF.

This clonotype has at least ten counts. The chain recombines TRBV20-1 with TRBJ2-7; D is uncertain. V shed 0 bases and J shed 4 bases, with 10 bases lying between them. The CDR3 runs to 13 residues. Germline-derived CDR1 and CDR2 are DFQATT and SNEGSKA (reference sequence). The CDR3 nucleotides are TGCAGTGCTAGAGACAGTCGTGAATACGAGCAGTACTTC. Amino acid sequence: CSARDSREYEQYF.

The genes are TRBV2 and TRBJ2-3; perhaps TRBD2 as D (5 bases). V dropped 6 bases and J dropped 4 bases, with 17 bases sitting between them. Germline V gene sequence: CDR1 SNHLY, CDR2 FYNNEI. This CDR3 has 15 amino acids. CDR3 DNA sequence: TGTGCCAGCAGGGAACAGAGAGGAGGCCCAGATACGCAGTATTTT. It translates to CASREQRGGPDTQYF. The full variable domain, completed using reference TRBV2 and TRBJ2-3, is EPEVTQTPSHQVTQMGQEVILRCVPISNHLYFYWYRQILGQKVEFLVSFYNNEISEKSEIFDDQFSVERPDGSNFTLKIRSTKLEDSAMYFCASREQRGGPDTQYFGPGTRLTVL.

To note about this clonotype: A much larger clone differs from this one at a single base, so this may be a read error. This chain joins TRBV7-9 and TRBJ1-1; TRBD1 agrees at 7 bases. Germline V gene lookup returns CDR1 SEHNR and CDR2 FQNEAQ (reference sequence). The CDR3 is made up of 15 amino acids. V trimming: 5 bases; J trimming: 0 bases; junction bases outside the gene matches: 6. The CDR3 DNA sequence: TGTGCCAGCAGCCGAGGGGGCAGGGTGAACACTGAAGCTTTCTTT. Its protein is CASSRGGRVNTEAFF.

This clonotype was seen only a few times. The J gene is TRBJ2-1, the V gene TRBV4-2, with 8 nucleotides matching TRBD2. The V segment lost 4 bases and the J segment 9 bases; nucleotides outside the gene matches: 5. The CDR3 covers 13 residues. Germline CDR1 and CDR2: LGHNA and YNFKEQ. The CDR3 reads CASSPGLGGEQFF. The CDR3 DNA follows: TGTGCCAGCAGCCCGGGACTAGGGGGTGAGCAGTTCTTC.

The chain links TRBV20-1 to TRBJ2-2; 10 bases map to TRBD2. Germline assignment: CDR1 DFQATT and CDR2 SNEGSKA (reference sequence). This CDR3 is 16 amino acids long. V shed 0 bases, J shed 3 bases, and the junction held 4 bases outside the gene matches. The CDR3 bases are TGCAGTGCTAGAGAGGAGCGGGGGGGAGACACCGGGGAGCTGTTTTTT. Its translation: CSAREERGGDTGELFF.

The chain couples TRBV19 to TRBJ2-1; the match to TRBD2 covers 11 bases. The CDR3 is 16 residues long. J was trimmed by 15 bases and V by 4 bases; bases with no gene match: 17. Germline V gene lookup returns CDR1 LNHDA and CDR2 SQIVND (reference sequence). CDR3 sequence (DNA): TGTGCCAGTAGTACCCCTAGCGGGAGGACCTCGCATCCAGCGTTCTTC. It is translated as CASSTPSGRTSHPAFF.

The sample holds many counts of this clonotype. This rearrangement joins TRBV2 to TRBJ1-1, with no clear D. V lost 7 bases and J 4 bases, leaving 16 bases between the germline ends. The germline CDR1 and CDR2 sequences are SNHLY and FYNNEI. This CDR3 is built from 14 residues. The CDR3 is CASTILGNSTEAFF. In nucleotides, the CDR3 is TGTGCCAGCACCATATTAGGGAATTCCACTGAAGCTTTCTTT.

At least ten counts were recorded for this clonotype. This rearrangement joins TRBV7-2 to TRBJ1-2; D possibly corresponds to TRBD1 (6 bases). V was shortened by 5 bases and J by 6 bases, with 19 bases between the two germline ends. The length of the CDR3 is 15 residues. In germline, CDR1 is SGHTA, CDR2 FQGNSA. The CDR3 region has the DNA TGTGCCAGCAGCCCTCCGGGGGGCGTCAGGAATGGCTACACCTTC. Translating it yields CASSPPGGVRNGYTF.

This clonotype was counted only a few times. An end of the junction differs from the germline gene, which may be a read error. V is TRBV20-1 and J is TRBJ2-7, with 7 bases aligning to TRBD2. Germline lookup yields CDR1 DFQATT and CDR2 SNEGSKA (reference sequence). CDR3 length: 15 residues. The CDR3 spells CSARMTAGDSYEQHF. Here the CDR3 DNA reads TGCAGTGCTAGAATGACGGCGGGGGACTCCTACGAGCAGCACTTC.

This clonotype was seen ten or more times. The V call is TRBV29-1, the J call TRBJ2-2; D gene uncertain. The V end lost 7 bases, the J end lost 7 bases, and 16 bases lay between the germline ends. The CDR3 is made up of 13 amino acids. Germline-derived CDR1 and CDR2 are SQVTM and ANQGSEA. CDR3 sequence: CSADGSRSGELFF. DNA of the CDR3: TGCAGCGCCGACGGGTCACGGAGCGGGGAGCTGTTTTTT.

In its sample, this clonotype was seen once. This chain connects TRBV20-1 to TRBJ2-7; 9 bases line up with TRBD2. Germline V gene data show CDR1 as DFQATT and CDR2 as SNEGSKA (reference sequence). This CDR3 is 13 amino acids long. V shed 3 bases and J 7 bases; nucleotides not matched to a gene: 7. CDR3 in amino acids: CSASAGGLREQYF. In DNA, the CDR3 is TGCAGTGCTAGTGCGGGAGGGTTGAGAGAGCAGTACTTC.

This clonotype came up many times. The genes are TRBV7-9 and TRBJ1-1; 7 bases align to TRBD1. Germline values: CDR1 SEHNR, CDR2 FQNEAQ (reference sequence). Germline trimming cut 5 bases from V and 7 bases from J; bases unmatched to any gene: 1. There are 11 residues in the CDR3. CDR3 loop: CASSRDSEAFF. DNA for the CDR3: TGTGCCAGCAGCCGGGACAGTGAAGCTTTCTTT.

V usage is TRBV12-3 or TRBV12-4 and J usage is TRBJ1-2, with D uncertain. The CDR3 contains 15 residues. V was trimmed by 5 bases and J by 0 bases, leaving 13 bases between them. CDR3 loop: CASSLVLCANYGYTF. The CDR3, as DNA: TGTGCCAGCAGTCTAGTCTTATGTGCTAACTATGGCTACACCTTC.

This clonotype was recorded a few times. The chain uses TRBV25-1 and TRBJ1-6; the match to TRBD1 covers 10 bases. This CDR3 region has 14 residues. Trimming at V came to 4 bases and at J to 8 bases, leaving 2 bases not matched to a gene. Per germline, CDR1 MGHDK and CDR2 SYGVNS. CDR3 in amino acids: CASSVGTGDSPLHF. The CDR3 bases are TGTGCCAGCAGTGTCGGGACAGGGGATTCACCCCTCCACTTT.

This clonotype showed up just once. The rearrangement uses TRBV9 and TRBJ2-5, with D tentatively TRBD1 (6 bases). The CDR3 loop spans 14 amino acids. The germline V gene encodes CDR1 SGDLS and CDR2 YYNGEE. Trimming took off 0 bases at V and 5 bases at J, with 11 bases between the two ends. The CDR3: CASSVGTVMETQYF. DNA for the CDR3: TGTGCCAGCAGCGTAGGGACAGTGATGGAGACCCAGTACTTC.

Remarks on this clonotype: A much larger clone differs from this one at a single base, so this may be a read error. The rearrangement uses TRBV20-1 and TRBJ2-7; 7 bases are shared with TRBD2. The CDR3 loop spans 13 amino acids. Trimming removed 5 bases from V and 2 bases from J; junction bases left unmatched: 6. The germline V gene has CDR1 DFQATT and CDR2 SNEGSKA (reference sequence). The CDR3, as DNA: TGCAGTGCTGCTCCCGGGAGGACCTACGAGCAGTACTTC. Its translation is CSAAPGRTYEQYF.

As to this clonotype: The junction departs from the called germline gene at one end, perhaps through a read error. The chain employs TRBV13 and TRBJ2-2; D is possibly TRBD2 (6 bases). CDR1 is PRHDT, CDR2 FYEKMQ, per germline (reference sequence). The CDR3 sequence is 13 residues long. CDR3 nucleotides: TGTGCCAGCAGCTTTGTACGAGCCGGGGGGCTGTTTTTT. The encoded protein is CASSFVRAGGLFF.

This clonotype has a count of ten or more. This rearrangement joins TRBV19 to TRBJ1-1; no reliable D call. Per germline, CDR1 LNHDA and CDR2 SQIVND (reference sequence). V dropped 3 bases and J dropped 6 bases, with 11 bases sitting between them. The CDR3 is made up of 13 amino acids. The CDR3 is CASSMRTDSEAFF. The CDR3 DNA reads TGTGCCAGTAGTATGAGGACTGACTCTGAAGCTTTCTTT.

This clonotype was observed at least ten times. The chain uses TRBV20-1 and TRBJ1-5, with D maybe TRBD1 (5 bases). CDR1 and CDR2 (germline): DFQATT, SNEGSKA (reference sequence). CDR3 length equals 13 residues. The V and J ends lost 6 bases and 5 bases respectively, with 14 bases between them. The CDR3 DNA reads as TGCAGTGCGGTGGACACCGCGTATCAGCCCCAGCATTTT. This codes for CSAVDTAYQPQHF.

CDR3 sequence (DNA): TGCAGTGCGCCCACGGGGTTGTACCAAGAGACCCAGTACTTC. This encodes CSAPTGLYQETQYF. The chain has TRBV20-1 and TRBJ2-5; tentatively, D is TRBD2 (5 bases). CDR3 length: 14 residues. Trimming shortened V by 6 bases and J by 0 bases, and 14 bases separated the two germline ends. The germline V gene encodes CDR1 DFQATT and CDR2 SNEGSKA (reference sequence).

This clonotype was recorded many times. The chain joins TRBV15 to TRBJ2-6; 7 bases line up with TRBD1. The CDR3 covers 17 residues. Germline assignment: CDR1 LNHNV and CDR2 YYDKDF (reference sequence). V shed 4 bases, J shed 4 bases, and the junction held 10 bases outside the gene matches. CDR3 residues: CATSTRDRPSGANVLTF. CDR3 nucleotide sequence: TGTGCCACCAGCACCCGGGACAGACCCTCGGGGGCCAACGTCCTGACTTTC.

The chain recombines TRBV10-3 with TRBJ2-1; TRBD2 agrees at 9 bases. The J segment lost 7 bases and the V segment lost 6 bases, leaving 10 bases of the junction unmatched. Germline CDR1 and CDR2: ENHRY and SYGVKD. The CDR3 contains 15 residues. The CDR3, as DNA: TGTGCCATCAGAAAGCCTAGCGGGAAAGGAAATGAGCAGTTCTTC. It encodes CAIRKPSGKGNEQFF.